Listed below are T cell receptor beta chains from one sample, sequenced in a study of blood T cell repertoires in COVID-19. Using immunoSEQ multiplex PCR, the repertoire was profiled, and TCRdb retains in-frame clones only, with some absent. The sample includes approximately 250,000 clones, around 88% of them seen just once. Sequencing used peripheral blood. These receptor sequences come from a man aged 25 to 40 with active or convalescent COVID-19. Each CDR3 is given with its conserved first and last residue. Each record gives: J gene, V gene, CDR3 protein.

TRBJ1-2,TRBV9,CASSPGEQSNYGYTF
TRBJ2-7,TRBV6-5,CASSYGGRSYEQYF
TRBJ2-5,TRBV11-2,CASVRGRETQYF
TRBJ2-4,TRBV29-1,CSVVRLAKNIQYF
TRBJ1-3,TRBV10-3,CAISSPLDRGNTIYF
TRBJ2-2,TRBV27,CASSFQTSGGYIANTGELFF
TRBJ1-6,TRBV3-1/TRBV3-2,CASSRDRDSPLHF
TRBJ2-1,TRBV12-5,CASGLVGPGGGYNEQFF
TRBJ2-7,TRBV11-2,CASSANSRSSYEQYF
TRBJ2-7,TRBV21-1,CASSPRPPGQNPRSSYEQYF
TRBJ2-5,TRBV5-1,CASSLGGGQEETQYF
TRBJ2-1,TRBV2,CASYRDKGSEQFF
TRBJ2-7,TRBV7-9,CASSLLAGFYEQYF
TRBJ2-1,TRBV30,CAWSPKIGLYNEQFF
TRBJ1-1,TRBV10-3,CAISASTGPTEAFF
TRBJ2-7,TRBV28,CASSLQGVYEQYF
TRBJ1-4,TRBV5-5,CASSFDEKLFF
TRBJ1-4,TRBV10-3,CAISESGGLSPVEKLFF
TRBJ2-7,TRBV30,CAWMSWSYEQYF
TRBJ2-3,TRBV30,CAWTRTSGGADTQYF
TRBJ1-6,TRBV27,CASSAQGDGYNSPLHF
TRBJ1-1,TRBV6-5,CASSWGTAPYTEAFF
TRBJ1-2,TRBV6-5,CASSGGGYGYTF
TRBJ1-5,TRBV21-1,CASGGQYSNQPQHF
TRBJ2-7,TRBV9,CASSRLDSALGEQYF
TRBJ1-6,TRBV4-2,CASSRSQAGESPLHF
TRBJ1-5,TRBV11-2,CASSSGTEVYSNQPQHF
TRBJ2-7,TRBV7-2,CASSLAYPAGIVGSYEQYF
TRBJ1-4,TRBV15,CATSRETGRKLFF
TRBJ1-2,TRBV19,CATSGGRHNYGYTF
TRBJ1-1,TRBV19,CASSIRGQGFSEAFF
TRBJ2-3,TRBV2,CASSEWVQETDTQYF